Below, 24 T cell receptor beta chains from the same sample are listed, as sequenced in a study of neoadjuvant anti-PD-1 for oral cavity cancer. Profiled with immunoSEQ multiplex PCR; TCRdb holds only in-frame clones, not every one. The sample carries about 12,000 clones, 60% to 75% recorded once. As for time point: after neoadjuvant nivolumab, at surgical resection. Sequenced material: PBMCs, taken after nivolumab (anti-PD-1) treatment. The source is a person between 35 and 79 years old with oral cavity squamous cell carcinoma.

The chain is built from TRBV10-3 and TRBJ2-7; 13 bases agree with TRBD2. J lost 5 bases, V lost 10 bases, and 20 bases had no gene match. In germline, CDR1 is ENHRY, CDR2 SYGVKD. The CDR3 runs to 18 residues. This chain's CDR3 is CATRGRMGAGTSGDEQYF. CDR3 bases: TGTGCCACCCGCGGACGCATGGGAGCCGGGACTAGCGGGGACGAGCAGTACTTC.

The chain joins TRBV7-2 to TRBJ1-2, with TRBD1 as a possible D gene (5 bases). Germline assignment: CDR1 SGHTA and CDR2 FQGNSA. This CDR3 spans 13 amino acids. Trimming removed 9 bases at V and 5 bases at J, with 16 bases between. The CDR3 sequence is CARPGSSSYGYTF. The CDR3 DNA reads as TGTGCCAGACCAGGGTCCTCTTCTTATGGCTACACCTTC.

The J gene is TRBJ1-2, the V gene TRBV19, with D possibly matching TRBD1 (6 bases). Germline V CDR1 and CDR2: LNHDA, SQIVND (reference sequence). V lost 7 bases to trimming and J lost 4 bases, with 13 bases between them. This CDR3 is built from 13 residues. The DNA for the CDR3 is TGTGCCAGTACCCTACAGGGAGTCTATGGCTACACCTTC. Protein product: CASTLQGVYGYTF.

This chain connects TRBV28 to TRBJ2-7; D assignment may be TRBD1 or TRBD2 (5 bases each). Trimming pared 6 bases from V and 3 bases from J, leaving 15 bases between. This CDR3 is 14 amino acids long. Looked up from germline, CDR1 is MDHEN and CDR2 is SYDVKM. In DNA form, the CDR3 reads TGTGCCAGCAGCCGCGCACCGGGACGCTACGAGCAGTACTTC. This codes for CASSRAPGRYEQYF.

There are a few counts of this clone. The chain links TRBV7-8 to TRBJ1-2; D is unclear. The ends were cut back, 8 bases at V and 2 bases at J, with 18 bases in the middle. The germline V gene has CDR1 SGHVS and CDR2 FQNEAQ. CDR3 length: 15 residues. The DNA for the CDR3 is TGTGCCAGCGTGCCGCAGGTTTTATCGAACTATGGCTACACCTTC. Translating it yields CASVPQVLSNYGYTF. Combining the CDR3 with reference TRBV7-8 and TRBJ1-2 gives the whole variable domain GAGVSQSPRYKVAKRGQDVALRCDPISGHVSLFWYQQALGQGPEFLTYFQNEAQLDKSGLPSDRFFAERPEGSVSTLKIQRTQQEDSAVYLCASVPQVLSNYGYTFGSGTRLTVV.

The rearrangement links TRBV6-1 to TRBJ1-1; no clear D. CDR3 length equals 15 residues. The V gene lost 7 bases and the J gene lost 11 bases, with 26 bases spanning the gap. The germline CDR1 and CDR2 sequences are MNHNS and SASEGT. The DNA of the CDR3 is TGTGCCAGCACCGCCGACCATAAAGGACGCTTATGGGCTTTCTTT. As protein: CASTADHKGRLWAFF.

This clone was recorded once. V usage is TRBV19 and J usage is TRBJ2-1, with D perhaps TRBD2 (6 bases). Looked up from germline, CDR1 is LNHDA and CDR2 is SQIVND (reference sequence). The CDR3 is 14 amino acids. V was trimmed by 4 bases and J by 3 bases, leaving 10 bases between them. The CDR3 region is CASSRGEIYNEQFF. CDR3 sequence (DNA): TGTGCCAGTAGTAGGGGGGAGATCTACAATGAGCAGTTCTTC.

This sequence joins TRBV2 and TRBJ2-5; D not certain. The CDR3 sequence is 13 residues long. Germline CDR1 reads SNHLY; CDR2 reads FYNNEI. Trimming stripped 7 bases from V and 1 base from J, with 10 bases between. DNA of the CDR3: TGTGCCAGCAAAGTGGCCCTCCAAGAGACCCAGTACTTC. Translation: CASKVALQETQYF. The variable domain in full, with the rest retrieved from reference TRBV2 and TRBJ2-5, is EPEVTQTPSHQVTQMGQEVILRCVPISNHLYFYWYRQILGQKVEFLVSFYNNEISEKSEIFDDQFSVERPDGSNFTLKIRSTKLEDSAMYFCASKVALQETQYFGPGTRLLVL.

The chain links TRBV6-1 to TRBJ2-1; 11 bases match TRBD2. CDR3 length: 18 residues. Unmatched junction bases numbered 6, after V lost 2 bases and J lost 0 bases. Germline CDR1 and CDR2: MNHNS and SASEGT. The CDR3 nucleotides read TGTGCCAGCAGTGAATTTTGGCTAGCGGGAGGCTCCTACAATGAGCAGTTCTTC. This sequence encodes CASSEFWLAGGSYNEQFF.

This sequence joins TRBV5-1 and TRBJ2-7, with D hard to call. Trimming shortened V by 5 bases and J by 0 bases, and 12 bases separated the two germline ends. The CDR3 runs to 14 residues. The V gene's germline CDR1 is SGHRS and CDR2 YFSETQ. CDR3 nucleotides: TGCGCCAGCAGGCGCGATCCAGGCTCCTACGAGCAGTACTTC. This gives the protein CASRRDPGSYEQYF.

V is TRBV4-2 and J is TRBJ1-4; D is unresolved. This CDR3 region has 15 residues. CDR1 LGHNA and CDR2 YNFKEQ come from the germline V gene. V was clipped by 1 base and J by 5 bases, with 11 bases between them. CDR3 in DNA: TGTGCCAGCAGCCAAGGCCGGACTGAAAATGAAAAACTGTTTTTT. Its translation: CASSQGRTENEKLFF.

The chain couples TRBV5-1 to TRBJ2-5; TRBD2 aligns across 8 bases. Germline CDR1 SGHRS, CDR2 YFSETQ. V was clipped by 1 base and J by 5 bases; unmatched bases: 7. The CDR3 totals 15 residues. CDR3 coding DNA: TGCGCCAGCAGCTTGACACCGGGAGGGCCCGAGACCCAGTACTTC. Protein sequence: CASSLTPGGPETQYF.

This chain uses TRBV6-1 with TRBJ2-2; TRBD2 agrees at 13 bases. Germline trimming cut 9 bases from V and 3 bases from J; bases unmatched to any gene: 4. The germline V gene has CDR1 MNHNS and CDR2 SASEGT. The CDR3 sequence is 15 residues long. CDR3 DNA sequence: TGTGCCAGTTCTGGACTAGCGGGAGACACCGGGGAGCTGTTTTTT. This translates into CASSGLAGDTGELFF.

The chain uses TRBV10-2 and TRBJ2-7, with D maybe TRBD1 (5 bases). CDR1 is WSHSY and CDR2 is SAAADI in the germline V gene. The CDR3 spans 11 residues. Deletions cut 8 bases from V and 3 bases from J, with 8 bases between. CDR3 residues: CASRQFYEQYF. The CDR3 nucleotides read TGCGCCAGCCGACAGTTCTACGAGCAGTACTTC.

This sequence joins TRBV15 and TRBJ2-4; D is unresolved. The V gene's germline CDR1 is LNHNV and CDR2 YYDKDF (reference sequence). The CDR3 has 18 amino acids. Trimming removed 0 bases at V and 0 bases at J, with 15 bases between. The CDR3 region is CATSRDKGQDIAKNIQYF. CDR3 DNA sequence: TGTGCCACCAGCAGAGATAAAGGCCAGGATATAGCCAAAAACATTCAGTACTTC.

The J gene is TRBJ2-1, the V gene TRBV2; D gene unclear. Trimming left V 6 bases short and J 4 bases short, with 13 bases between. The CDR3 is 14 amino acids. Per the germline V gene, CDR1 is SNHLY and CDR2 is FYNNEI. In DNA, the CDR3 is TGTGCCAGCAGGAGAAGGGTGTTATACAATGAGCAGTTCTTC. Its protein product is CASRRRVLYNEQFF.

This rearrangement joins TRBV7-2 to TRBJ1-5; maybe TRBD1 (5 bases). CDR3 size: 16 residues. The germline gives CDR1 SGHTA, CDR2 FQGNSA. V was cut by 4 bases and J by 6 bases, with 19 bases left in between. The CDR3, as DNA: TGTGCCAGCAGCTATTATGCGGACGGGGCTGGTCAGCCCCAGCATTTT. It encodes CASSYYADGAGQPQHF.

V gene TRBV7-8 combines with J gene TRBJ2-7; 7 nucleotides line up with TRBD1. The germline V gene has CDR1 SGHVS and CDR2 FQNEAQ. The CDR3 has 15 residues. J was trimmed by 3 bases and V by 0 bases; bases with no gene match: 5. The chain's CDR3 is CASSLAPTGIYEQYF. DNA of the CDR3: TGTGCCAGCAGCTTAGCCCCGACAGGGATCTACGAGCAGTACTTC.

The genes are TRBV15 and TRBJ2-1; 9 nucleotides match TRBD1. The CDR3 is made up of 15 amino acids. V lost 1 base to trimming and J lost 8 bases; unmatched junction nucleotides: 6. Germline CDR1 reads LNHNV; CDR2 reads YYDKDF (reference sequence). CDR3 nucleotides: TGTGCCACCAGCAGAGTGGGGACAGGGTCTTATGAGCAGTTCTTC. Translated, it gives CATSRVGTGSYEQFF.

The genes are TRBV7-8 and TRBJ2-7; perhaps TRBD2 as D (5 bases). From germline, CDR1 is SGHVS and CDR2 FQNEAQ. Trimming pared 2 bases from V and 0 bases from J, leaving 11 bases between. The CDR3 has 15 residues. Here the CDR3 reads CASSLRRLTSYEQYF. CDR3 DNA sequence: TGTGCCAGCAGCTTAAGGCGACTAACCTCCTACGAGCAGTACTTC.

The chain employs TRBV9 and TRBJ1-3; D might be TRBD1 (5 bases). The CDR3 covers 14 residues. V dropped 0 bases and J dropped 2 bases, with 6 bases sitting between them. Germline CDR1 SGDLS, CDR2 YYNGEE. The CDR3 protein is CASSVAGPGNTIYF. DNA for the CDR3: TGTGCCAGCAGCGTAGCGGGGCCTGGAAACACCATATATTTT.

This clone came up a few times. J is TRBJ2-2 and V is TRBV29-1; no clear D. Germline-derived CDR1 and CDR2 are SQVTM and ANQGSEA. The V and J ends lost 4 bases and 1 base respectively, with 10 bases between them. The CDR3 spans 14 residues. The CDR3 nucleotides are TGCAGCGTTGGGATAGGTTGGAACACCGGGGAGCTGTTTTTT. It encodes CSVGIGWNTGELFF.

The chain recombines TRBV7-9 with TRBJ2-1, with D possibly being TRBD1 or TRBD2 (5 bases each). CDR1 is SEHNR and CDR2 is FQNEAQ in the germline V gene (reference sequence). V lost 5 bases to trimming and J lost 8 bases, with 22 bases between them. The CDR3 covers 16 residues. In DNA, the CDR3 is TGTGCCAGCAGCCAGATCCGGGACCACCACCGGCATGAGCAGTTCTTC. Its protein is CASSQIRDHHRHEQFF.

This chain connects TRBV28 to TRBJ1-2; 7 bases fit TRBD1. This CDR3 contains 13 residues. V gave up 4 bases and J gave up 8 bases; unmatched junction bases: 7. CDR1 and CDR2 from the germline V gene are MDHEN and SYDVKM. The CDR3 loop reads CASSSTGKSGYTF. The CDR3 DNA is TGTGCCAGCAGTTCGACAGGGAAATCGGGCTACACCTTC.